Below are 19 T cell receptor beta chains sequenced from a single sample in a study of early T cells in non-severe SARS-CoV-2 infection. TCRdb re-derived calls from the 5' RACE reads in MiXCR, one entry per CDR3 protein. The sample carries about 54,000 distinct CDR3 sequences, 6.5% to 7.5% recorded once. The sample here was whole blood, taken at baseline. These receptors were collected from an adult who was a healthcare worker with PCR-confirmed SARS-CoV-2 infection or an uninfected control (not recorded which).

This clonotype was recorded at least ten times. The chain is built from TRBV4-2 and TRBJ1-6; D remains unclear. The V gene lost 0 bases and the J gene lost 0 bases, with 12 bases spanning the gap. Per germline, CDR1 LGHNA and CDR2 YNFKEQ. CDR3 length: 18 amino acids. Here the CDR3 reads CASSQDYRAISYNSPLHF. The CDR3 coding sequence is TGTGCCAGCAGCCAAGATTATCGGGCCATCTCCTATAATTCACCCCTCCACTTT.

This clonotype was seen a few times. In DNA form, the CDR3 reads TGTGCCAGCAGCTTCGGACTAGGTATTAATGAGCAGTTCTTC. It encodes CASSFGLGINEQFF. The J gene is TRBJ2-1, the V gene TRBV7-8, with 7 nucleotides matching TRBD2. The CDR3 loop spans 14 amino acids. J gave up 7 bases and V 3 bases, and 6 bases lay outside the gene matches. From germline, CDR1 is SGHVS and CDR2 FQNEAQ. Full variable domain (missing parts from reference TRBV7-8 and TRBJ2-1): GAGVSQSPRYKVAKRGQDVALRCDPISGHVSLFWYQQALGQGPEFLTYFQNEAQLDKSGLPSDRFFAERPEGSVSTLKIQRTQQEDSAVYLCASSFGLGINEQFFGPGTRLTVL.

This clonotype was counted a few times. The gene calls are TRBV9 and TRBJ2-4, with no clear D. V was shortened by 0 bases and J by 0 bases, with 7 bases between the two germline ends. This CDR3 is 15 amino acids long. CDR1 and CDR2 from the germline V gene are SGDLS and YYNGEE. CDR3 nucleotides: TGTGCCAGCAGCGTAGACAGAATAGCCAAAAACATTCAGTACTTC. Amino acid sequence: CASSVDRIAKNIQYF.

CDR3 nucleotide sequence: TGTGCCAGCAGCTCGCAAGTAGGGGGTTTAGAGACCCAGTACTTC. It codes for CASSSQVGGLETQYF. The chain recombines TRBV7-2 with TRBJ2-5; D possibly corresponds to TRBD1 (6 bases). The V end was cut by 4 bases, the J end by 4 bases, with 16 bases between. CDR1 is SGHTA, CDR2 FQGNSA, per germline. This CDR3 is 15 amino acids long.

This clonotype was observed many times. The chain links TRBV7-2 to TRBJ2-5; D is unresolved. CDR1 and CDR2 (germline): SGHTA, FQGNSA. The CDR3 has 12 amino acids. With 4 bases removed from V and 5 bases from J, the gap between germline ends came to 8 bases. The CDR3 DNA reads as TGTGCCAGCAGCTCACCCTGGGAGACCCAGTACTTC. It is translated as CASSSPWETQYF. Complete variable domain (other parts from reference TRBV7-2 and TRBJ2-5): GAGVSQSPSNKVTEKGKDVELRCDPISGHTALYWYRQSLGQGLEFLIYFQGNSAPDKSGLPSDRFSAERTGGSVSTLTIQRTQQEDSAVYLCASSSPWETQYFGPGTRLLVL.

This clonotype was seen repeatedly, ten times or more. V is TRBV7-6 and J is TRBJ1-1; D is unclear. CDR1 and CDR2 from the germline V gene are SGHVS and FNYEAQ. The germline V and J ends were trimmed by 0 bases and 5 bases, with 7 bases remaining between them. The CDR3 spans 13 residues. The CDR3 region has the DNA TGTGCCAGCAGCTTAGCGCATCGTACTGAAGCTTTCTTT. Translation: CASSLAHRTEAFF.

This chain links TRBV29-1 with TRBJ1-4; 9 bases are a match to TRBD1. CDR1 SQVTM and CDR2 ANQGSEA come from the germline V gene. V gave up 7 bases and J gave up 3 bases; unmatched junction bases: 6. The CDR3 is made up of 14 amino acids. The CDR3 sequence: CSAGQGIANEKLFF. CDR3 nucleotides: TGCAGCGCGGGACAGGGTATTGCTAATGAAAAACTGTTTTTT.

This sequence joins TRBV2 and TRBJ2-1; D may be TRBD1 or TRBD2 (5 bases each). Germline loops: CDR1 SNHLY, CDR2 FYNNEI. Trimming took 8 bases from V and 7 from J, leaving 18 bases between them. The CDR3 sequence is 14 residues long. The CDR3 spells CASRQGTTPNEQFF. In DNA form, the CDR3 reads TGTGCCAGCCGACAAGGGACGACACCAAATGAGCAGTTCTTC.

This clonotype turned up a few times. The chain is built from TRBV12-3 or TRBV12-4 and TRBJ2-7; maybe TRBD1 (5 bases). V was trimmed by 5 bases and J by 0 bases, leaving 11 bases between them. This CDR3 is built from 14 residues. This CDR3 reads CASSDLDNSYEQYF. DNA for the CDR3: TGTGCCAGCAGTGACTTGGACAACTCCTACGAGCAGTACTTC.

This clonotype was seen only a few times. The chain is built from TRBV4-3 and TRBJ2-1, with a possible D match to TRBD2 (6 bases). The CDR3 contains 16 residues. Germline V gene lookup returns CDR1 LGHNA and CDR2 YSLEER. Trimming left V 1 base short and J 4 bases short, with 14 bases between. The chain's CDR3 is CASSQAYWDSYNEQFF. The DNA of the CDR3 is TGCGCCAGCAGCCAAGCGTATTGGGACTCGTACAATGAGCAGTTCTTC.

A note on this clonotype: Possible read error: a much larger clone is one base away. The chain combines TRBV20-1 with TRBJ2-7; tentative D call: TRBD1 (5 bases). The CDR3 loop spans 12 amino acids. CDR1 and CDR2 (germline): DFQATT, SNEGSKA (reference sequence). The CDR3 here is CSALPGAYDQYF. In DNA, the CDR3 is TGCAGTGCCCTACCTGGGGCCTACGATCAGTACTTC.

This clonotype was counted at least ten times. The chain's CDR3 is CASSFGGPPDTQYF. The CDR3 bases are TGTGCCAGCAGCTTTGGGGGCCCCCCAGATACGCAGTATTTT. The V call is TRBV7-2, the J call TRBJ2-3, with TRBD1 as a possible D gene (6 bases). CDR1 and CDR2 from the germline V gene are SGHTA and FQGNSA. This CDR3 is built from 14 residues. Trimming removed 3 bases at V and 4 bases at J, with 11 bases between.

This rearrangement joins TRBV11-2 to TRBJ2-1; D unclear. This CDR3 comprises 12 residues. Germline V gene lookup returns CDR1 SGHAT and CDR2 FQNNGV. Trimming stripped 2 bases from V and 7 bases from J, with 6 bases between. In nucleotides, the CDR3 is TGTGCCAGCAGCTTAACGCGAAATGAGCAGTTCTTC. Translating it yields CASSLTRNEQFF. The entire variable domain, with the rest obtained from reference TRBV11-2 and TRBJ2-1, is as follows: EAGVAQSPRYKIIEKRQSVAFWCNPISGHATLYWYQQILGQGPKLLIQFQNNGVVDDSQLPKDRFSAERLKGVDSTLKIQPAKLEDSAVYLCASSLTRNEQFFGPGTRLTVL.

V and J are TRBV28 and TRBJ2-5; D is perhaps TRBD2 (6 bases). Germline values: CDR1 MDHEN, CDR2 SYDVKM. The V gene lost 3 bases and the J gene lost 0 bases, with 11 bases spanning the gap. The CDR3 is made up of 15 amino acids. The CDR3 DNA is TGTGCCAGCAGTTTTAGGAGGGTCTACCAAGAGACCCAGTACTTC. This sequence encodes CASSFRRVYQETQYF.

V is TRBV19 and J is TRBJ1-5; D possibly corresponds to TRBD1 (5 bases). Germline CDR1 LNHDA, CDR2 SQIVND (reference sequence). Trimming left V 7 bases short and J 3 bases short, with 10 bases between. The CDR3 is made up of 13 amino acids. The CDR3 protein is CASTQGPNQPQHF. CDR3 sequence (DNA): TGTGCCAGTACCCAGGGTCCCAATCAGCCCCAGCATTTT.

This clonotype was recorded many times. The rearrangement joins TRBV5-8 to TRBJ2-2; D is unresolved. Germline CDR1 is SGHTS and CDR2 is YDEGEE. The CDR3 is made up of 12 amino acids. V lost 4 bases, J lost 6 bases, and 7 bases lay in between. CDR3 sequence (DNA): TGTGCCAGCAGCCCTTGGGCCGGGGAGCTGTTTTTT. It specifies CASSPWAGELFF.

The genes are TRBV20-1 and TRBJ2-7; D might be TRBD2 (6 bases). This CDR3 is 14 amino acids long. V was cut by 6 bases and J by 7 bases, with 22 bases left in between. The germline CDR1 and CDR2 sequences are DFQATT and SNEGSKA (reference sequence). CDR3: CSATGLPASSEQYF. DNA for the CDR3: TGCAGTGCCACGGGACTTCCCGCCTCGAGTGAGCAGTACTTC.

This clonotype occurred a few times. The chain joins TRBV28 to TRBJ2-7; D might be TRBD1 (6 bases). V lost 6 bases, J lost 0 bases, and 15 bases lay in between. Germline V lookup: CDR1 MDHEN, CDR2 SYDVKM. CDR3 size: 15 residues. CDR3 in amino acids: CASRPDRGLSYEQYF. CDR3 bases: TGTGCCAGCAGACCGGACAGAGGCCTCTCCTACGAGCAGTACTTC.

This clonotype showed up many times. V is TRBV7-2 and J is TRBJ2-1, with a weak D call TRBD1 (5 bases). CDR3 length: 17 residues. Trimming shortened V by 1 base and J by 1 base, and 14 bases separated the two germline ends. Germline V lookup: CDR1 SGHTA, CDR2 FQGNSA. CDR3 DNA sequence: TGTGCCAGCAGCTTAGGACAGCTGGCCCTATCCTACAATGAGCAGTTCTTC. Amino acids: CASSLGQLALSYNEQFF.